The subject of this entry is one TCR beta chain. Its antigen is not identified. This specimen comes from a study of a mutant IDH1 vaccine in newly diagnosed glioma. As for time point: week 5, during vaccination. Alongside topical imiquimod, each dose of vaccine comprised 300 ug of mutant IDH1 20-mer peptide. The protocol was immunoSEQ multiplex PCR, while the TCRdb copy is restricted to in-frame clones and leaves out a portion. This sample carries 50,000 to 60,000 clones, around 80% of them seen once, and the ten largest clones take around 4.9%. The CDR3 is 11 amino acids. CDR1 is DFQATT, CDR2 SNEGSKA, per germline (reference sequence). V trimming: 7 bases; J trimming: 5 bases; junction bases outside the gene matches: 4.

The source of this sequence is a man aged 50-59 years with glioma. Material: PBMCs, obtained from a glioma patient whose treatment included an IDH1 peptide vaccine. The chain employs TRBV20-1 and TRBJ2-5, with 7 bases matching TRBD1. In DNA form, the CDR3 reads TGCAGTGTCTCGGACAGGGAGACCCAGTACTTC. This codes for CSVSDRETQYF.